These 10 T cell receptor beta chains were all obtained from the same sample, sequenced in a study of T cells after somatic rescue of genetic block. Some clones are missing from TCRdb's copy, which holds only in-frame ones; the method was immunoSEQ multiplex PCR. Here the sample spans 80,000 to 100,000 clones, 85% to 90% being singletons. The sequenced sample was peripheral blood mononuclear cells (PBMCs). Receptors originate from a woman between 18 and 29 years old.

Only one count was recorded for this clone. The junction and the germline gene differ at one end; a read error may be behind it. The J gene is TRBJ2-4, the V gene TRBV13; 9 bases are shared with TRBD1. This CDR3 is 11 amino acids long. CDR1 is PRHDT, CDR2 FYEKMQ, per germline (reference sequence). The CDR3 reads CASSLGQGVRF. CDR3 DNA sequence: TGTGCCAGCAGCCTGGGACAGGGTGTGAGGTTC.

The V and J genes are TRBV2 and TRBJ2-7, with TRBD1 as a possible D gene (6 bases). From germline, CDR1 is SNHLY and CDR2 FYNNEI. V shed 11 bases and J shed 5 bases, with 16 bases lying between them. The CDR3 has 12 amino acids. The CDR3 bases are TGTGCCGACAAATCAGGACAGAACGAGCAGTACTTC. Amino acids: CADKSGQNEQYF.

This rearrangement joins TRBV25-1 to TRBJ1-1; D is possibly TRBD1 (5 bases). The CDR3 covers 13 residues. The V end lost 7 bases, the J end lost 5 bases, and 14 bases lay between the germline ends. CDR1 MGHDK and CDR2 SYGVNS come from the germline V gene. Here the CDR3 reads CASKTTVRTEAFF. CDR3 coding DNA: TGTGCCAGCAAAACGACAGTGAGGACTGAAGCTTTCTTT.

V is TRBV9 and J is TRBJ2-2, with D tentatively TRBD2 (5 bases). Looked up from germline, CDR1 is SGDLS and CDR2 is YYNGEE. Trimming stripped 0 bases from V and 3 bases from J, with 9 bases between. The CDR3 extends over 15 amino acids. CDR3 DNA sequence: TGTGCCAGCAGCGTAGATCCGGGATACACCGGGGAGCTGTTTTTT. Translating gives CASSVDPGYTGELFF.

The V gene is TRBV7-2, the J gene TRBJ1-1; 11 bases match TRBD1. This CDR3 is 16 amino acids long. V gave up 5 bases and J gave up 11 bases; unmatched junction bases: 16. The germline CDR1 and CDR2 sequences are SGHTA and FQGNSA. The CDR3: CASSRETGTGGRWAFF. Here the CDR3 DNA reads TGTGCCAGCAGCCGGGAGACCGGGACAGGGGGTAGATGGGCTTTCTTT. Variable domain in full (rest from reference TRBV7-2 and TRBJ1-1): GAGVSQSPSNKVTEKGKDVELRCDPISGHTALYWYRQSLGQGLEFLIYFQGNSAPDKSGLPSDRFSAERTGGSVSTLTIQRTQQEDSAVYLCASSRETGTGGRWAFFGQGTRLTVV.

The CDR3 DNA sequence: TGTGCCAGCAGTGGGACAGGGGGCTTCAATCAGCCCCAGCATTTT. This translates into CASSGTGGFNQPQHF. J is TRBJ1-5 and V is TRBV6-1; 11 bases are shared with TRBD1. V dropped 4 bases and J dropped 3; count of bases not matched to a gene: 2. This CDR3 has 15 residues. Germline values: CDR1 MNHNS, CDR2 SASEGT.

The chain links TRBV30 to TRBJ2-6; possibly TRBD2 for D (6 bases). The germline V and J ends were trimmed by 3 bases and 1 base, with 16 bases remaining between them. This CDR3 has 17 amino acids. Germline loops: CDR1 GTSNPN, CDR2 SVGIG (reference sequence). Here the CDR3 DNA reads TGTGCCTGGAGCCGGAGGGGTGGTGGTTCTGGGGCCAACGTCCTGACTTTC. This sequence encodes CAWSRRGGGSGANVLTF.

The chain employs TRBV28 and TRBJ1-1; TRBD1 is a possible D gene (5 bases). V lost 3 bases to trimming and J lost 3 bases, with 11 bases between them. The CDR3 runs 14 residues. Per the germline V gene, CDR1 is MDHEN and CDR2 is SYDVKM. CDR3 sequence (DNA): TGTGCCAGCAGTTTGTTGCAGGGCGACACTGAAGCTTTCTTT. It encodes CASSLLQGDTEAFF. Full variable domain (remainder filled in from reference TRBV28 and TRBJ1-1): DVKVTQSSRYLVKRTGEKVFLECVQDMDHENMFWYRQDPGLGLRLIYFSYDVKMKEKGDIPEGYSVSREKKERFSLILESASTNQTSMYLCASSLLQGDTEAFFGQGTRLTVV.

This rearrangement joins TRBV7-9 to TRBJ2-1; possibly TRBD1 for D (6 bases). Trimming removed 5 bases at V and 5 bases at J, with 16 bases between. The V gene's germline CDR1 is SEHNR and CDR2 FQNEAQ (reference sequence). The CDR3 extends over 15 amino acids. The CDR3 coding sequence is TGTGCCAGCAGCCTCCGCCGGGACAATGACAATGAGCAGTTCTTC. Its translation is CASSLRRDNDNEQFF.

This rearrangement joins TRBV5-4 to TRBJ2-1; tentative D call: TRBD2 (5 bases). The V end was cut by 7 bases, the J end by 8 bases, with 19 bases between. The CDR3 has 14 amino acids. CDR1 and CDR2 from the germline V gene are SGHNT and YYREEE (reference sequence). In DNA, the CDR3 is TGTGCCAGCTCCTTAGTAGGGAGAAGGGATGAGCAGTTCTTC. Its protein product is CASSLVGRRDEQFF.